Listed below are T cell receptor beta chains from one sample, sequenced in a study of shared clonotypes between healthy human individuals. TCRdb's table, derived via immunoSEQ multiplex PCR, lists solely in-frame clones and lacks some. Among approximately 700,000 clones listed, around three quarters were seen once. Input material: memory CD4+ T cells sorted from blood. All receptors derive from a woman aged 25 to 39 in good health. CDR3s include the opening cysteine and the closing phenylalanine or tryptophan. The order of the fields is J gene, clone size, V gene, D gene, CDR3 DNA, CDR3 protein. The D gene is left open where the match is weak. Part of the rows lack a size; the others show once, few, many or a class for expanded clones.

>TRBJ2-7|NA|TRBV27|TRBD1
TGTGCCAGCAGTTCCGGGACAGGGGGCGACGAGCAGTACTTC
CASSSGTGGDEQYF
>TRBJ2-5|NA|TRBV18|NA
TGTGCCAGCACACGTGCTGGCGGATTTCAAGAGACCCAGTACTTC
CASTRAGGFQETQYF
>TRBJ2-1|NA|TRBV28|TRBD1
TGTGCCAGCAGTATGCTAGGGACAGGGCTAGAAGATGAGCAGTTCTTC
CASSMLGTGLEDEQFF
>TRBJ1-2|NA|TRBV28|NA
TGTGCCAGCAGTTTAGAACAGCACAGCTATGGCTACACCTTC
CASSLEQHSYGYTF
>TRBJ1-5|NA|TRBV30|NA
TGTGCCTGGAGTGTAGGTAGCAATCAGCCCCAGCATTTT
CAWSVGSNQPQHF
>TRBJ2-7|NA|TRBV9|TRBD1
TGTGCCAGCAGCGCGGACAGGGGGTACGAGCAGTACTTC
CASSADRGYEQYF
>TRBJ2-1|NA|TRBV11-2|TRBD1
TGTGCCAGCAGCTCCTGGGACAGGGGGCCGCATGAGCAGTTCTTC
CASSSWDRGPHEQFF
>TRBJ2-3|NA|TRBV5-4|TRBD1
TGTGCCAGCAGCCGCGCGGGACAGGGGTTGCCGACAGATACGCAGTATTTT
CASSRAGQGLPTDTQYF
>TRBJ2-7|once|TRBV6-5|NA
TGTGCCAGCAGTCTTTTGGGGGAGCAGTACTTC
CASSLLGEQYF
>TRBJ1-5|NA|TRBV6-1|TRBD1
TGTGCCAGCACAGCAGGGGGCCCGAGCAATCAGCCCCAGCATTTT
CASTAGGPSNQPQHF
>TRBJ2-1|NA|TRBV14|TRBD1
TGTGCCAGCAGCCGGCAGGGACAGGTCAGGCATGAGCAGTTCTTC
CASSRQGQVRHEQFF
>TRBJ2-7|once|TRBV13|TRBD1
TGTGCCAGCAGCCCCCTTGGGGGACAGGGGTACGACGAGCAGTACTTC
CASSPLGGQGYDEQYF
>TRBJ2-1|NA|TRBV5-1|TRBD2
TGCGCCAGCAGCAAACCCGGGACTAGCGGGTTTCGGGAGCAGTTCTTC
CASSKPGTSGFREQFF
>TRBJ1-2|many|TRBV6-1|NA
TGTGCCAGCAGTGAATCATATGATTATGGCTACACCTTC
CASSESYDYGYTF
>TRBJ1-1|NA|TRBV5-1|NA
TGCGCCAGCAGCCAGGGTGCCGGCACTGAAGCTTTCTTT
CASSQGAGTEAFF
>TRBJ2-2|NA|TRBV4-2|TRBD1
TGTGCCAGCAGCCAAGTCGGACAGGGGGCCAACACCGGGGAGCTGTTTTTT
CASSQVGQGANTGELFF
>TRBJ2-7|many|TRBV25-1|NA
TGTGCCAGCAGTGCGGGACATAATTCCTACGAGCAGTACTTC
CASSAGHNSYEQYF
>TRBJ2-2|NA|TRBV23-1|NA
TGCGCCAGCAGTCAATCGCGGGACGCCGGGGAGCTGTTTTTT
CASSQSRDAGELFF
>TRBJ2-3|NA|TRBV25-1|NA
TGTGCCAGCAGTGGTCCCCAGGAGGATACGCAGTATTTT
CASSGPQEDTQYF
>TRBJ2-7|NA|TRBV18|NA
TGTGCCAGCGCAACCTCGAGCTCCTACGAGCAGTACTTC
CASATSSSYEQYF
>TRBJ2-3|NA|TRBV7-6|TRBD2
TGTGCCAGTCAGCTAGCGGGAGGATCAGATACGCAGTATTTT
CASQLAGGSDTQYF
>TRBJ2-1|NA|TRBV10-3|TRBD2
TGTGCCATCAGTGAGCCGGGGCTAGCGGGAGTGGGACGCGTGCAGTTCTTC
CAISEPGLAGVGRVQFF
>TRBJ2-1|NA|TRBV2|NA
TGTGCCAGCAGTGAGTTCAGGGAGCAGTTCTTC
CASSEFREQFF
>TRBJ2-6|NA|TRBV4-1|NA
TGCGCCAGCAGCCCCCCAAGAGGGGATACTGGGGCCAACGTCCTGACTTTC
CASSPPRGDTGANVLTF
>TRBJ1-3|NA|TRBV2|TRBD1
TGTGCCAGCAGGACAGGGACCTCTGGAAACACCATATATTTT
CASRTGTSGNTIYF
>TRBJ1-2|NA|TRBV6-1|NA
TGTGCCAGCAGTGAAACGGGCAGCTGGGGGTATGGCTACACCTTC
CASSETGSWGYGYTF
>TRBJ2-5|NA|TRBV10-3|TRBD1
TGTGCCATCGGGGGGACAGGTTCAGGGGAGACCCAGTACTTC
CAIGGTGSGETQYF
>TRBJ2-1|NA|TRBV28|NA
TGTGCCAGCACACCACAGGGTTACAATGAGCAGTTCTTC
CASTPQGYNEQFF